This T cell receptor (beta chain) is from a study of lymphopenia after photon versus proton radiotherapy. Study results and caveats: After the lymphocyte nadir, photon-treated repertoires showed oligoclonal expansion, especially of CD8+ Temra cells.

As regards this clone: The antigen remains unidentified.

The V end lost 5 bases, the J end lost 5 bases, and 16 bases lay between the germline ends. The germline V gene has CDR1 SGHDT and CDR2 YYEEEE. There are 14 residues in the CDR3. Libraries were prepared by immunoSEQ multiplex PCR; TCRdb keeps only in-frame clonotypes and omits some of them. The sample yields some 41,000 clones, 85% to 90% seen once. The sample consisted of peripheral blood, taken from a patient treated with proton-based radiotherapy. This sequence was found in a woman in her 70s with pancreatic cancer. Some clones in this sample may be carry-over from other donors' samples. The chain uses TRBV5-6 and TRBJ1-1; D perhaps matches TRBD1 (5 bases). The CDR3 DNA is TGTGCCAGCAGACCCGGACACCTCTCGACTGAAGCTTTCTTT. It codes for CASRPGHLSTEAFF.